One T cell receptor beta chain is described in this entry. Antigen: not known. An end of the junction does not agree with germline; a read error may underlie this. A modified ARM-PCR protocol with three rounds of nested PCR amplified TCRbeta. MiXCR, run by TCRdb on the multiplex PCR reads, gives a single entry per CDR3 protein. The profile shows tens of thousands of distinct CDR3 sequences, about two thirds of them singletons. CDR3 length equals 15 residues. Germline lookup yields CDR1 DFQATT and CDR2 SNEGSKA (reference sequence). The data are from a study of tumor and adjacent non-tumor tissue in lung cancer. In the study overall: Each sample yielded about 4.17 million productive TCRbeta reads on average.

Points from the study as a whole: Top 100 clones took a larger repertoire share in normal lung.

The template was RNA from unsorted bulk tissue. More than 3 cm separated this lung sample from the edge of the tumor. This sequence was found in a woman between 45 and 65 years old with non-small cell lung cancer. This chain connects TRBV20-1 to TRBJ1-2; weak D call: TRBD1 (5 bases). What was sequenced was distant non-tumor lung tissue. CDR3 in amino acids: CSVCGGALTNYGHTF. DNA of the CDR3: TGCAGTGTTTGTGGAGGGGCGCTAACTAACTATGGCCACACCTTC.